The next 18 T cell receptor beta chains were all read from a single sample in a study of beta chain features in type 1 diabetes. Whole-study results and caveats: All four CD4+ subsets from Type 1 diabetes patients carried moderately but significantly shorter TCRB CDR3s.

Their cognate antigens are unknown. Since all of the isolated RNA was reverse transcribed, expressed TCRB transcripts were what got sequenced. Some clones are missing from TCRdb's copy, which holds only in-frame ones; the method was immunoSEQ multiplex PCR. The sample records about 53,000 clones, about three fifths being singletons. Specimen: stem cell memory CD4+ T cells from blood. These receptors all come from a woman in her twenties or thirties with type 1 diabetes.

This clone came up once. The chain has TRBV7-9 and TRBJ2-1; 7 nucleotides line up with TRBD2. After removal of 5 bases from V and 4 bases from J, the junction contained 8 bases not matched to a gene. CDR3 length: 15 residues. Looked up from germline, CDR1 is SEHNR and CDR2 is FQNEAQ (reference sequence). The chain's CDR3 is CASSPRGELYNEQFF. The CDR3 DNA reads TGTGCCAGCAGCCCCCGGGGGGAACTATACAATGAGCAGTTCTTC.

This clone was observed a few times. The chain uses TRBV28 and TRBJ2-1; 8 bases are a match to TRBD2. V was clipped by 4 bases and J by 10 bases; unmatched bases: 9. This CDR3 region has 14 residues. The germline V gene has CDR1 MDHEN and CDR2 SYDVKM. The CDR3 DNA reads TGTGCCAGCAGTTCAACTATTAGCGGGAACGAGCAGTTCTTC. Translation: CASSSTISGNEQFF.

V gene TRBV21-1 combines with J gene TRBJ2-5; the DNA was not used to check the table's D call, TRBD1. TRBV21-1 is noted as a pseudogene. The CDR3 runs 22 residues. The CDR3 nucleotides are TGTGCCAGCAGCAAAGAGGTCGCGAGGACGGACCACCTAGGGGCCGAAAAAGAGACCCAGTACTTC. This gives the protein CASSKEVARTDHLGAEKETQYF.

This rearrangement joins TRBV19 to TRBJ2-7; 12 nucleotides match TRBD2. The CDR3 length is 19 residues. V gave up 3 bases and J gave up 2 bases; unmatched junction bases: 14. The germline V gene has CDR1 LNHDA and CDR2 SQIVND (reference sequence). The DNA of the CDR3 is TGTGCCAGTAGTATGGGAGGGTCAGGACTAGCGGGATATACCTACGAGCAGTACTTC. Protein sequence: CASSMGGSGLAGYTYEQYF.

This clone was detected a few times. The chain is built from TRBV7-6 and TRBJ2-3, with 7 positions matching TRBD2. Germline CDR1 SGHVS, CDR2 FNYEAQ. V shed 4 bases and J 4 bases; nucleotides not matched to a gene: 14. This CDR3 region has 17 residues. The CDR3 region is CASSSPPAGAKPDTQYF. The CDR3, as DNA: TGTGCCAGCAGCTCCCCCCCGGCGGGAGCGAAACCAGATACGCAGTATTTT.

This clone was detected only once. The chain uses TRBV19 and TRBJ2-5; possibly TRBD1 for D (6 bases). The germline V gene has CDR1 LNHDA and CDR2 SQIVND (reference sequence). The CDR3 is 13 amino acids. The ends were cut back, 4 bases at V and 5 bases at J, with 11 bases in the middle. CDR3 in DNA: TGTGCCAGTAGTAGTCAGGGGTTCGAGACCCAGTACTTC. Its translation: CASSSQGFETQYF.

The genes are TRBV4-1 and TRBJ2-2; D is perhaps TRBD2 (6 bases). V lost 0 bases, J lost 0 bases, and 11 bases lay in between. Germline V CDR1 and CDR2: MGHRA, YSYEKL. This CDR3 comprises 17 residues. CDR3 sequence: CASSQDHGTANTGELFF. The CDR3 nucleotides read TGCGCCAGCAGCCAAGATCACGGGACTGCGAACACCGGGGAGCTGTTTTTT.

In its sample, this clone was seen a few times. CDR3 nucleotides: TGTGCCAGCAGTGTGCAGGGGGCCTACAATGAGCAGTTCTTC. Amino acid sequence: CASSVQGAYNEQFF. The chain couples TRBV6-4 to TRBJ2-1; 7 bases agree with TRBD1. CDR1 is MRHNA, CDR2 SNTAGT, per germline. CDR3 length: 14 amino acids. V was pared by 4 bases and J by 2 bases, with 2 bases of the junction left unmatched.

This clone occurred a few times. The chain employs TRBV5-4 and TRBJ2-7, with 10 bases identical to TRBD2. CDR1 and CDR2 from the germline V gene are SGHNT and YYREEE (reference sequence). Trimming took 0 bases from V and 2 from J; bases not matched to a gene: 5. This CDR3 comprises 16 residues. CDR3 loop: CASSLGGLAGAYEQYF. CDR3 nucleotides: TGTGCCAGCAGCTTGGGTGGGCTAGCGGGAGCCTACGAGCAGTACTTC.

This clone turned up a few times. The chain has TRBV7-9 and TRBJ2-1, with D tentatively TRBD2 (5 bases). Trimming removed 5 bases at V and 8 bases at J, with 13 bases between. CDR1 SEHNR and CDR2 FQNEAQ come from the germline V gene (reference sequence). CDR3 size: 13 residues. The CDR3 DNA follows: TGTGCCAGCAGCATTACTAGTCCCGATGAGCAGTTCTTC. This encodes CASSITSPDEQFF.

V is TRBV7-3 and J is TRBJ2-1; 7 bases agree with TRBD2. The ends lost 1 base at V and 4 bases at J; junction bases unmatched: 10. The CDR3 loop spans 17 amino acids. Germline assignment: CDR1 SGHTA and CDR2 FQGTGA. CDR3 in DNA: TGTGCCAGCAGCTTAAATCCTGGTGCGGGAGCATACAATGAGCAGTTCTTC. It specifies CASSLNPGAGAYNEQFF. The full variable domain, rest sourced from reference TRBV7-3 and TRBJ2-1, is GAGVSQTPSNKVTEKGKYVELRCDPISGHTALYWYRQSLGQGPEFLIYFQGTGAADDSGLPNDRFFAVRPEGSVSTLKIQRTERGDSAVYLCASSLNPGAGAYNEQFFGPGTRLTVL.

This clone was seen a single time. The J gene is TRBJ2-4, the V gene TRBV11-2, with 8 positions matching TRBD1. The CDR3 has 18 amino acids. Unmatched junction bases numbered 10, after V lost 3 bases and J lost 0 bases. The germline V gene encodes CDR1 SGHAT and CDR2 FQNNGV. CDR3 sequence: CASSLGRGRGVAKNIQYF. DNA for the CDR3: TGTGCCAGCAGCTTGGGCAGGGGGCGCGGGGTAGCCAAAAACATTCAGTACTTC.

The V call is TRBV5-6, the J call TRBJ2-3, with 7 positions matching TRBD2. J was trimmed by 1 base and V by 4 bases; bases with no gene match: 6. Germline V CDR1 and CDR2: SGHDT, YYEEEE. The CDR3 has 15 amino acids. The CDR3 DNA reads as TGTGCCAGCAGCCCCGGCGCGGGGGGCACAGATACGCAGTATTTT. Translating it yields CASSPGAGGTDTQYF.

The rearrangement links TRBV5-6 to TRBJ1-2, with 11 bases matching TRBD1. Germline-derived CDR1 and CDR2 are SGHDT and YYEEEE. With V trimmed by 4 bases and J by 5 bases, 4 bases remained unmatched. This CDR3 has 14 residues. CDR3 nucleotides: TGTGCCAGCAGCGGTGGACAGGGGGCGTATGGCTACACCTTC. Translation gives CASSGGQGAYGYTF.

The gene calls are TRBV29-1 and TRBJ2-5; D is ambiguous. The CDR3 runs 11 residues. From germline, CDR1 is SQVTM and CDR2 ANQGSEA. V lost 5 bases to trimming and J lost 0 bases, with 4 bases between them. CDR3 sequence: CSVINQETQYF. As DNA, the CDR3 is TGCAGCGTTATCAACCAAGAGACCCAGTACTTC.

The chain links TRBV5-1 to TRBJ2-5; D is ambiguous. This CDR3 contains 14 residues. The V end was cut by 4 bases, the J end by 7 bases, with 17 bases between. Per germline, CDR1 SGHRS and CDR2 YFSETQ. This CDR3 reads CASSPDFDTGTQYF. CDR3 in DNA: TGCGCCAGCAGCCCCGACTTCGATACGGGGACCCAGTACTTC.

The chain recombines TRBV2 with TRBJ2-2; TRBD2 agrees at 8 bases. Unmatched junction bases numbered 8, after V lost 10 bases and J lost 7 bases. The CDR3 has 13 amino acids. Looked up from germline, CDR1 is SNHLY and CDR2 is FYNNEI. The CDR3 sequence: CATKRESVGELFF. The CDR3 nucleotides read TGTGCCACGAAGCGGGAGTCGGTCGGGGAGCTGTTTTTT.

This chain's CDR3 is CASSSPTGSLFYEQYF. CDR3 coding DNA: TGTGCCAGCAGCTCGCCGACAGGGAGCCTGTTCTACGAGCAGTACTTC. This sequence joins TRBV5-4 and TRBJ2-7; 7 nucleotides agree with TRBD1. Losses at the gene ends were 3 bases for V and 3 bases for J; bases not matched to a gene: 12. This CDR3 contains 16 residues. CDR1 is SGHNT and CDR2 is YYREEE in the germline V gene (reference sequence).